This T cell receptor beta chain came from a study of T cells after yellow fever vaccination. On the study more broadly: The fractions with low cell numbers were processed using SMART-Seq v4 Ultra Low Input. Findings and caveats of the study: On re-exposure, the response was weaker but peaked faster, at day 5 versus 15.

A few counts support this clonotype. Its antigen is currently unknown. TCRdb used MiXCR to reprocess the 5' RACE reads, holding one entry per CDR3 protein. This table holds 300,000 to 350,000 distinct CDR3 sequences, around 4.4% found once. CDR3 length equals 16 residues. Germline CDR1 is MNHEY and CDR2 is SVGAGI. Between the trimmed V and J ends, which lost 8 bases and 0 bases, there was a span of 19 bases. The chain links TRBV6-5 to TRBJ1-1; D remains ambiguous. This TCR was recovered from a young man who received the YFV17D yellow fever vaccine. The sequencing used PBMCs, collected 15 days after the yellow fever booster vaccination. CDR3 nucleotide sequence: TGTGCCAGCCTCCCTGGCAGTTGGTACATGAACACTGAAGCTTTCTTT. Translated: CASLPGSWYMNTEAFF.